Listed below are T cell receptor beta chains from one sample, sequenced in a study of control samples from healthy donors and cancer patients. The method was immunoSEQ multiplex PCR; TCRdb's version includes in-frame clones alone and lacks a portion of them. The data show 150,000 to 200,000 clones, and the top ten clones hold approximately 2.2%. The sample comprised blood. These receptors all stem from a woman in her 30s in good health. CDR3s leave out the opening cysteine and the closing phenylalanine or tryptophan.

j_gene | v_gene | CDR3aa
TRBJ1-1 | TRBV19 | ASSIGGQGAGTEAF
TRBJ2-1 | TRBV9 | ASSVHGDNEQF
TRBJ2-7 | TRBV4-2 | ASSQGGGEGYEQY
TRBJ2-1 | TRBV18 | ASSRPGQSSYNEQF
TRBJ2-3 | TRBV4-1 | ASSQDGRGRTDTQY
TRBJ2-3 | TRBV3-1/TRBV3-2 | ASSREPRRGNTQY
TRBJ2-7 | TRBV20-1 | SASQVAYEQY
TRBJ1-2 | TRBV10-2 | ASSVQAVNYGYT
TRBJ2-7 | TRBV24-1 | ATSDPTTNSGYEQY
TRBJ1-6 | TRBV7-2 | ATTPGTGFNSPLH
TRBJ2-2 | TRBV3-1/TRBV3-2 | ASTPVEGGPGGELF
TRBJ2-7 | TRBV13 | ASGSGGSEQY
TRBJ1-2 | TRBV7-9 | ASSLAEQGWGYGYT
TRBJ1-4 | TRBV7-9 | ASSFQGGTNEKLF
TRBJ1-2 | TRBV27 | ASSLSGGGYT
TRBJ1-2 | TRBV7-2 | ASSFRTAPNYGYT
TRBJ1-1 | TRBV5-1 | ASSLTGENTEAF
TRBJ1-6 | TRBV4-2 | ASSQGRGGRGSSYNSPLH
TRBJ2-1 | TRBV19 | ASSIDAGEGSYNEQF
TRBJ1-1 | TRBV3-1/TRBV3-2 | ASSQEGGGAAF
TRBJ2-2 | TRBV7-9 | ASSLNGGAPGELF
TRBJ1-1 | TRBV10-3 | AISETGGVSTEAF
TRBJ2-5 | TRBV12-3/TRBV12-4 | ASSWGNQETQY
TRBJ2-7 | TRBV19 | ASTSGRGIGEQY
TRBJ1-1 | TRBV28 | ASSLRHSEAF
TRBJ2-1 | TRBV11-2 | ASRQPGRRANEQF
TRBJ2-7 | TRBV5-8 | ASRSSGAYEQY